The clone carrying this TCR beta chain was observed once. Its cognate antigen is unknown. Samples underwent the assay at deep level. The method was immunoSEQ multiplex PCR; TCRdb's version includes in-frame clones alone and lacks a portion of them. The table lists roughly 2.2 million clones, more than 80% of them singletons. The data originate from a study of shared clonotypes between healthy human individuals. About the research overall: Donors had three CD4 naive, three CD4 memory, two CD8 naive and one CD8 memory plate apiece.

Study-wide points: Sample collection involved blood only; tissue repertoires are likely different. Clonotypes shared by all four sorted-subset donors had higher generation probabilities than non-shared clonotypes.

This CDR3 has 18 amino acids. This TCR came from a man aged 18 to 30 in good health. Some clones in this sample may be carry-over from other donors' samples. The genes are TRBV21-1 and TRBJ2-2; the table's D call, TRBD2, was not checked against the DNA. TRBV21-1 is described as a pseudogene. The sample was naive CD4+ T cells from PBMCs. The subset was: CD45RA+ positively selected. The CDR3 DNA reads TGTGCCAGCAGCAAAGCGAGGACTAGCGGGGTGAACACCGGGGAGCTGTTTTTT. As protein: CASSKARTSGVNTGELFF.